This TCR beta chain was sequenced in a study of T cell repertoires in ileal Crohn's disease. Study-level background: Every patient was operated on for stricturing (about 60%) or penetrating (39%) complications. At postoperative colonoscopy, neoterminal ileum biopsies were taken as M6. Postoperative therapy was given to about half: 11 thiopurines, 15 to 20 anti-TNF agents. General study results and limits: Within the first postoperative year, endoscopy came at median roughly 7.3 months.

Points on this clone: Its target is unknown.

As for time point: neoterminal ileum biopsy at postoperative endoscopy, about 6 months after surgery. The length of the CDR3 is 13 residues. CDR1 and CDR2 from the germline V gene are MNHNY and SVGAGI (reference sequence). V shed 6 bases and J 5 bases; nucleotides not matched to a gene: 4. The repertoire was sequenced with immunoSEQ multiplex PCR; TCRdb's copy has only in-frame clones and lacks some. The table has 5,300 or so clones, more than 65% seen once. The specimen sequenced was ileal tissue. The TCR sequence derives from an adult with Crohn's disease. The rearrangement links TRBV6-6 to TRBJ2-1; 7 bases match TRBD1. CDR3 amino acids: CASSPGQNNEQFF. CDR3 DNA sequence: TGTGCCAGCAGCCCGGGACAGAACAATGAGCAGTTCTTC.